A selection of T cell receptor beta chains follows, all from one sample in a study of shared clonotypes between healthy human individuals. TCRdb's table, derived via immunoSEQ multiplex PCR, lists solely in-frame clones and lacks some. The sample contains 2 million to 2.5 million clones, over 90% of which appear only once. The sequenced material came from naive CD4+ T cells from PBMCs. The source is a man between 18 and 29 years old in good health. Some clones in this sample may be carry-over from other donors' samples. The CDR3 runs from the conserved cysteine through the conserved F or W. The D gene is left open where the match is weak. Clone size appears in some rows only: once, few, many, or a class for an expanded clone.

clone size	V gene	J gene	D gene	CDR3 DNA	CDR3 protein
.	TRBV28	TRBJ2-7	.	TGTGCCAGCAGTTTGGCCACTTCGTACGAGCAGTACTTC	CASSLATSYEQYF
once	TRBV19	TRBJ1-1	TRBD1	TGTGCCAGTAGTATTTTGGGACAGATGAACACTGAAGCTTTCTTT	CASSILGQMNTEAFF
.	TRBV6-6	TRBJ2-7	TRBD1	TGTGCCAGCAGCAAGGGACAGGGCACCTACGAGCAGTACTTC	CASSKGQGTYEQYF
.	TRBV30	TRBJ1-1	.	TGTGCCTGGAGTGTAGGAATGACAGGTGAAGCTTTCTTT	CAWSVGMTGEAFF
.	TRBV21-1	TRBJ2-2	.	TGTGCCACCCAACCCCTGGGACGGGACTTTTTTAACACCGGGGAGCTGTTTTTT	CATQPLGRDFFNTGELFF
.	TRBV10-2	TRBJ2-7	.	TGCGCCAGCAGTGTCCTGCAAGAGCAGTACTTC	CASSVLQEQYF
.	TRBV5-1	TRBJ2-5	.	TGCGCCAGCAGCTTGGAAGGGGAGACCCAGTACTTC	CASSLEGETQYF
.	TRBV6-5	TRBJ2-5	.	TGTGCCAGCAGTTCCTCTGCCGGCTCCCAGTACTTC	CASSSSAGSQYF
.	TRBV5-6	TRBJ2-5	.	TGTGCCAGCGGGGGACCAAAACAAGAGACCCAGTACTTC	CASGGPKQETQYF
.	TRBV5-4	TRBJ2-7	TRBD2	TGTGCCAGCAGCCTTGGACTAGCGGGAGTGGTGCAGTACTTC	CASSLGLAGVVQYF
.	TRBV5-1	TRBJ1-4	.	TGCGCCAGCACCCGGATCGGGGGACCTAATGAAAAACTGTTTTTT	CASTRIGGPNEKLFF
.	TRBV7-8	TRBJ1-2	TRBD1	TGTGCCAGCAGCTCCCGACAGGGGGATATGTATGGCTACACCTTC	CASSSRQGDMYGYTF
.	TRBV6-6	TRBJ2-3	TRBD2	TGTGCCAGCAGCAAAGGACTAGCGGGAGTCACAGATACGCAGTATTTT	CASSKGLAGVTDTQYF
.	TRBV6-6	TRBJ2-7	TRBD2	TGTGCCAGCAGTCCTAGCGGGACTCACGAGCAGTACTTC	CASSPSGTHEQYF
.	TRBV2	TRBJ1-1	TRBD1	TGTGCCAGCAGTAGGGGACAGGGGAGGAACACTGAAGCTTTCTTT	CASSRGQGRNTEAFF
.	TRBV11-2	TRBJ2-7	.	TGTGCCAGCAGCCTCTGGGAGGTCGGGCCCGAGCAGTACTTC	CASSLWEVGPEQYF
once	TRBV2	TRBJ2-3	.	TGTGCCAGCAAGGGGCAGATTAGCACAGATACGCAGTATTTT	CASKGQISTDTQYF
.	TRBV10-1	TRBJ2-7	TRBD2	TGCGCCAGCAAATGGTGGGAATTAGCGGGAGTAATGTACGGCGAGCAGTACTTC	CASKWWELAGVMYGEQYF
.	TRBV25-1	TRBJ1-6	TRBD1	TGTGCCAGCAGTGAATGGGCAGGGGGTTCACCCCTCCACTTT	CASSEWAGGSPLHF
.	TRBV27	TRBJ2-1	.	TGTGCCAGCGGTAGGGGGGGCCTGTACAATGAGCAGTTCTTC	CASGRGGLYNEQFF
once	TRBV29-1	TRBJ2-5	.	TGCAGCACGGGACCCTCGGGAGAGACCCAGTACTTC	CSTGPSGETQYF
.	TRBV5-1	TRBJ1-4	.	TGCGCCAGCAGCCTGCAACAGGGTGAAAAACTGTTTTTT	CASSLQQGEKLFF
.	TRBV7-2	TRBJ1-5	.	TGTGCCAGCAGCTTAGGGTCAGGGTTAAATCAGCCCCAGCATTTT	CASSLGSGLNQPQHF
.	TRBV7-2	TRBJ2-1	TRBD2	TGTGCCAGCAGTCGTAGCGGGAGCACCTCCTACAATGAGCAGTTCTTC	CASSRSGSTSYNEQFF
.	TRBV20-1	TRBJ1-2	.	TGCAGTGCTAGATTTGAGGGCGGCTACACCTTC	CSARFEGGYTF
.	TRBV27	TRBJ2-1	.	TGTGCCAGCAGTTTATCCCGGCTGTTGGGGAATGAGCAGTTCTTC	CASSLSRLLGNEQFF
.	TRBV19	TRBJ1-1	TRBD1	TGTGCCAGTAGTCCCCCAGGGACAGGGATGACTACTGAAGCTTTCTTT	CASSPPGTGMTTEAFF
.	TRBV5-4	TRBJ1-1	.	TGTGCCAGCAGCTTGGGTATGGGGCTGGGGGAAGCTTTCTTT	CASSLGMGLGEAFF
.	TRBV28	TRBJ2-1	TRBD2	TGTGCCAGCAGCCCCCTTAGCGGGAGAGGGTTCAATGAGCAGTTCTTC	CASSPLSGRGFNEQFF
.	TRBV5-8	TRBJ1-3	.	TGTGCCAGCAGCTTGAAGGGATCCTCTGGAAACACCATATATTTT	CASSLKGSSGNTIYF
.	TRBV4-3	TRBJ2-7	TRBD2	TGCGCCAGCAGCCAAGAATGGGGCGGGAGGGCCGATTACGAGCAGTACTTC	CASSQEWGGRADYEQYF
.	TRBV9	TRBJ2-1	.	TGTGCCAGCAGCGTAGTTACCTCTGAAGTTCTCGAGCAGTTCTTC	CASSVVTSEVLEQFF
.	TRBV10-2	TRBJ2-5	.	TGCGCCAGCAGTGAGAGGTCCGGGTGGGAGACCCAGTACTTC	CASSERSGWETQYF
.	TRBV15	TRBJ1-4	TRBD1	TGTGCCACCAGCAGAGATATACCAGGGGGGAATGAAAAACTGTTTTTT	CATSRDIPGGNEKLFF
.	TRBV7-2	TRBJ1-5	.	TGTGCCAGCAGCTTAGGGGCAGGGTGGGATCAGCCCCAGCATTTT	CASSLGAGWDQPQHF
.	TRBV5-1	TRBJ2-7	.	TGCGCCAGCAGCCCTGTCGGGTACGGCAGCTCCTACGAGCAGTACTTC	CASSPVGYGSSYEQYF
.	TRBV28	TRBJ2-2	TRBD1	TGTGCCAGCAGTTCCGGACAGGGCGTCGGGGAGCTGTTTTTT	CASSSGQGVGELFF
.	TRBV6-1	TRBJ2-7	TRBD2	TGTGCCAGCAGTGAAGGCGGACTAGTTTCCTACGAGCAGTACTTC	CASSEGGLVSYEQYF
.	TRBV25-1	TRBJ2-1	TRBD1	TGTGCCAGCAGTCACCCGCAGGGGACAGGGTACAATGAGCAGTTCTTC	CASSHPQGTGYNEQFF
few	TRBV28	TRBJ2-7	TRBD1	TGTGCCAGCAGGACAGGGACCCAAACCTACGAGCAGTACTTC	CASRTGTQTYEQYF
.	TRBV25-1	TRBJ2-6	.	TGTGCCAGCAGTGACAGGCTCTCTGGGGCCAACGTCCTGACTTTC	CASSDRLSGANVLTF
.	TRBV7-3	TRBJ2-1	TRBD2	TGTGCCAGCAGCTTAAGACTAGCGGGATACAATGAGCAGTTCTTC	CASSLRLAGYNEQFF
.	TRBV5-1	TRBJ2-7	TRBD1	TGCGCCAGCAGCTGGGGGGACAGGGATGGTTCCTACGAGCAGTACTTC	CASSWGDRDGSYEQYF
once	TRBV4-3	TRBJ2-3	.	TGCGCCAGCAGCCAAGATCAAAATACGCAGTATTTT	CASSQDQNTQYF
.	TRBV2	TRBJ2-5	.	TGTGCCAGCATCCTAGCGCCCGGGCCCCAGTACTTC	CASILAPGPQYF
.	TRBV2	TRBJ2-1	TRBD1	TGTGCCAGCAGTGAAGGGCAGGGGGTGAGGGAGCAGTTCTTC	CASSEGQGVREQFF
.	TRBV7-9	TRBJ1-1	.	TGTGCCAGCAGCTTAGGGTTGGGGGGTTGGAACACTGAAGCTTTCTTT	CASSLGLGGWNTEAFF